This paragraph reports one T cell receptor (beta chain). The antigen is undetermined. The sample's time point: persistent/refractory GD, antithyroid drugs over 5 years with positive TRAb. Extracted PBMC RNA gave rise to the TCR library. Graves' disease diagnosis was established per American Thyroid Association guidelines. V dropped 5 bases and J dropped 5 bases, with 33 bases sitting between them. The CDR3 has 20 residues. In germline, CDR1 is MNHEY, CDR2 SVGEGT. The data were obtained in a study of regulatory T cells in long-lasting Graves disease. Whole-study findings and limits: Public clonotype sharing was higher in persistent than newly diagnosed patients.

With iRepertoire HTBI primers and Arm-PCR of CDR3 regions, TCR beta libraries were built. TCRdb called the multiplex PCR reads again in MiXCR, with one record for every CDR3 protein. The sample has over 650,000 distinct CDR3 sequences, about 32% seen once. This sequence was found in a female donor with Graves disease. Sequenced material: peripheral blood mononuclear cells (PBMCs), taken when the disease was refractory, from a patient treated with antithyroid drugs. The chain combines TRBV6-2 or TRBV6-3 with TRBJ1-2, with D maybe TRBD1 (5 bases). Here the CDR3 DNA reads TGTGCCAGCAGTGAAGGAGGGTTGACTTCTCCTTCCTTACGGGGGTATGGCTACACCTTC. As protein: CASSEGGLTSPSLRGYGYTF.